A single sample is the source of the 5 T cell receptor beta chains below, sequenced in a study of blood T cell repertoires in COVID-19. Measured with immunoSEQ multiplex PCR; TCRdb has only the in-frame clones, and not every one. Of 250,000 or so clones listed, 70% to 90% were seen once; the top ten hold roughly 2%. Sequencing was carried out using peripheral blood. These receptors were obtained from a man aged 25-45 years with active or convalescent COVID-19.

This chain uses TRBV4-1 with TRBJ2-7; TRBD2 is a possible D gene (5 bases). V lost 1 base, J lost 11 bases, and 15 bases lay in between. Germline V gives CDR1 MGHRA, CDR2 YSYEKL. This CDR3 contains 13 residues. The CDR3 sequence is CASSQAEQTEEYF. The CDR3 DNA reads TGCGCCAGCAGCCAAGCGGAACAGACGGAGGAGTACTTC.

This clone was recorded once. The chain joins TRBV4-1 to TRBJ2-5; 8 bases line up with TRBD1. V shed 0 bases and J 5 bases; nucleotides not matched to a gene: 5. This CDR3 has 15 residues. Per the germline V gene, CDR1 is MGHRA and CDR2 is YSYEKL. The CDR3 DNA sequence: TGCGCCAGCAGCCAAGACAGGGGGCCCGTGGAGACCCAGTACTTC. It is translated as CASSQDRGPVETQYF.

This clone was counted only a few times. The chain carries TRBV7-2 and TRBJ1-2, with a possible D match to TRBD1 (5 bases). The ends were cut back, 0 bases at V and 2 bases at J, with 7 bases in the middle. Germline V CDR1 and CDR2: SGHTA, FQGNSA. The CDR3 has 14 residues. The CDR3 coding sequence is TGTGCCAGCAGCTTAGCGGGGGGGAACTATGGCTACACCTTC. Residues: CASSLAGGNYGYTF.

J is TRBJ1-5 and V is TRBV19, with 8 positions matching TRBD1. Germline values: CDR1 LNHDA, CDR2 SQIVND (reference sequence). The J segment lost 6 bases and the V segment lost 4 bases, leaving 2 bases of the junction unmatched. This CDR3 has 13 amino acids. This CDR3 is CASSTDRVQPQHF. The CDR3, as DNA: TGTGCCAGTAGTACGGACAGGGTTCAGCCCCAGCATTTT.

CDR3 coding DNA: TGTGCCACCAGCAGATCGACAGTAGCAGATACGCAGTATTTT. Translated, it gives CATSRSTVADTQYF. The V gene is TRBV15, the J gene TRBJ2-3, with D tentatively TRBD1 (5 bases). The CDR3 totals 14 residues. V was clipped by 2 bases and J by 4 bases, with 10 bases between them. Germline assignment: CDR1 LNHNV and CDR2 YYDKDF (reference sequence).